These T cell receptor beta chains were read from a single sample in a study of metastatic and nonmetastatic thyroid tumors. TCRdb used MiXCR to call clones anew from the PCR reads. Here the sample spans roughly 15,000 clones, 23% being singletons. The sequenced sample consisted of adjacent normal tissue. Every receptor here comes from a female donor with papillary thyroid cancer or a benign thyroid nodule (not recorded which). Some clones in this sample may be carry-over from other donors' samples. The CDR3 runs from the conserved cysteine through the conserved F or W. The order of the fields is V gene, D gene, J gene, clone size, CDR3 DNA, CDR3 protein. A D gene is named only where the DNA matches it firmly. Where a row states a size, it is once, few, many or the class of an expanded clone; other rows omit it.

TRBV6-1,.,TRBJ1-2,.,TGTGCCAGCACCACAGCGGGGGGGGCAGTTGCCTATGGCTACACCTTC,CASTTAGGAVAYGYTF
TRBV4-2,TRBD2,TRBJ2-5,.,TGTGCCAGCAGGGGAGCGGGAGGAAAAGAGACCCAGTACTTC,CASRGAGGKETQYF
TRBV5-4,TRBD1,TRBJ2-5,.,TGTGCCAGCAGTCGACAGGGTTTGTATCAAGAGACCCAGTACTTC,CASSRQGLYQETQYF
TRBV11-3,.,TRBJ2-1,many,TGTGCCAGCAGCTCACTAGCACAGTTTTCGGCCAATGAGCAGTTCTTC,CASSSLAQFSANEQFF
TRBV5-1,TRBD2,TRBJ2-1,.,TGCGCCAGCAGCCCAAGACTAGCGGGAGTCCCCACAGAAAATGAGCAGTTCTTC,CASSPRLAGVPTENEQFF
TRBV5-5,.,TRBJ2-7,.,TGTGCCAGCAGCGGATCAGGCGGGGTCAGCTCATACGAGCAGTACTTC,CASSGSGGVSSYEQYF
TRBV30,TRBD1,TRBJ1-6,many,TGTGCCTGGAGGAGGACAGGGAGCTCCTATAATTCACCCCTCCACTTT,CAWRRTGSSYNSPLHF
TRBV20-1,.,TRBJ1-1,.,TGCAGTGCTATAGATTCGTTCCAGCGGAACACTGAATCTTTCTTT,CSAIDSFQRNTESFF
TRBV7-7,.,TRBJ2-1,many,TGTGCTAGCAGCTTAGGAGGGGGAAACAATGAGCAGTTCTTC,CASSLGGGNNEQFF
TRBV6-1,TRBD1,TRBJ2-7,medium-sized,TGTGCCAGCAGTGCCACAGGGGTCGACGAGCAGTACTTC,CASSATGVDEQYF
TRBV6-1,.,TRBJ2-1,few,TGTGTCAGCAGTGAAAGAGGAGGGGGAACCTACAATGAGCAGTTCTTC,CVSSERGGGTYNEQFF
TRBV10-3,TRBD2,TRBJ2-7,medium-sized,TGTGCCATCAGGGGACTAGTAGGGGAGCAGTACTTC,CAIRGLVGEQYF
TRBV2,.,TRBJ2-5,medium-sized,TGTGCCAGCCTGGGCCGAGAGACCCAGTACTTC,CASLGRETQYF
TRBV5-1,.,TRBJ1-2,.,TGCGCCAGCAGCCCGCCGGGGGGCAGTCCAGATCCCCTCTATGGCTACACCTTC,CASSPPGGSPDPLYGYTF
TRBV3-1,TRBD1,TRBJ2-7,many,TGTGCCAGCAGCCCACGACAGGGCGGATACGAGCAGTACTTC,CASSPRQGGYEQYF
TRBV4-1,TRBD2,TRBJ2-5,many,TGCGCCAGCAGCCAGGGACTAGCGGGCGACCATCAAGAGACCCAGTACTTC,CASSQGLAGDHQETQYF
TRBV7-8,TRBD1,TRBJ1-2,.,TGTGCCAGCAGCTTAGCGCCGACAGGGGATGGCTACACCTTC,CASSLAPTGDGYTF
TRBV24-1,TRBD2,TRBJ2-2,many,TGTGCCACCAGTGACCCTCCCCCCGCGGGGGGGCCGAACACCGGGGAGCTGTTTTTT,CATSDPPPAGGPNTGELFF
TRBV28,TRBD2,TRBJ2-1,.,TGTGCCAGCAGTTCGACAACCACCCGAAGGACTAGCGGGAGGGGAAATGAGCAGTTCTTC,CASSSTTTRRTSGRGNEQFF
TRBV5-4,.,TRBJ1-2,many,TGTGCCAGCAGCTTGGATGGTGCCCCTAACTATGGCTACACCTTC,CASSLDGAPNYGYTF
TRBV20-1,.,TRBJ2-2,.,TGCAGTGCCCTCATGGGCGGAGACACCGGGGAGCTGTTTTTT,CSALMGGDTGELFF
TRBV18,.,TRBJ2-5,many,TGTGCCAGCTCACCAAAACAGTTGCAAGAGACCCAGTACTTC,CASSPKQLQETQYF
TRBV24-1,TRBD2,TRBJ2-5,.,TGTGCAACCAGTGACCCTAGCGGGGGGAAAGAGACACAGTACTTC,CATSDPSGGKETQYF
TRBV4-1,TRBD2,TRBJ2-1,.,TGCGCCAGCAGCCAAGATCGGGAGGGGCAGTTCTTC,CASSQDREGQFF
TRBV11-2,.,TRBJ1-3,.,TGTGCCAGCAGCTTAGTAGGGGGGGCCCGACACTCTGGAAACACCATATATTTT,CASSLVGGARHSGNTIYF
TRBV6-1,.,TRBJ2-2,few,TGTGCCAGCAGTTTACCTCCAAGGACAGTGAACACCGGGGAGCTGTTTTTT,CASSLPPRTVNTGELFF
TRBV2,TRBD2,TRBJ2-3,many,TGTGCCAGCAGACGGGGGGGGGTAGATACGCAGTATTTT,CASRRGGVDTQYF
TRBV12-3/TRBV12-4,.,TRBJ2-3,.,TGTGCCAGCAGCCTGGACGGAGGGACAGATACGCAGTATTTT,CASSLDGGTDTQYF
TRBV28,.,TRBJ2-1,many,TGTGCCAGCAGGATTGTGGGCTCCTCGCCCTACAACGAGCAGTTCTTC,CASRIVGSSPYNEQFF
TRBV20-1,.,TRBJ1-2,medium-sized,TGCAGTGCTAGGACCGGGACATTTTATGGCTACACCTTC,CSARTGTFYGYTF
TRBV11-2,TRBD2,TRBJ2-1,.,TGTGCCAGCAGCTTAGGATTAGTGGGGGGACTAGCGGGTGAGCAGTTCTTC,CASSLGLVGGLAGEQFF
TRBV6-1,.,TRBJ2-7,.,TGTGCCAGGGACAGACGTTACGAGCAGTACTTC,CARDRRYEQYF
TRBV4-2,TRBD2,TRBJ2-1,.,TGTGCCATCAGCGACCGGACTAGCGGGTCTTACAATGAACAGTTCTTC,CAISDRTSGSYNEQFF
TRBV20-1,.,TRBJ2-3,.,TGCAGTGCAAACCACCCGGGACACTCTAGCACAGATACGCAGTATTTT,CSANHPGHSSTDTQYF
TRBV18,TRBD1,TRBJ2-7,many,TGTGCCAGCTCACCGGGACAGAGCTCCTACGAGCAGTACTTC,CASSPGQSSYEQYF
TRBV3-1,.,TRBJ1-6,many,TGTGCCAGCAGCCAAGTGGGGGGAACCTATAATTCACCCCTCCACTTT,CASSQVGGTYNSPLHF
TRBV15,TRBD2,TRBJ2-3,many,TGTGCCACCAGCAGAGATCGAGCCGGGACTAGGTCTACGCAGTATTTT,CATSRDRAGTRSTQYF
TRBV28,.,TRBJ2-2,.,TGTGCCAGAAGTTTACCCGGGGAGATCTTTTTT,CARSLPGEIFF
TRBV27,.,TRBJ2-7,.,TGTGCCAGCAGCAGGACAGCCTCCTACGAGCAGTACTTC,CASSRTASYEQYF
TRBV20-1,TRBD1,TRBJ2-7,medium-sized,TGCAGTGCTATCCGACAGGGAATACTCTCCTACGAGCAGTACTTC,CSAIRQGILSYEQYF
TRBV7-8,.,TRBJ2-5,.,TGTGCCAGCAGCTTAGCGCTTTCTAGGGGGAGTGGGGAGACCCAGTACTTC,CASSLALSRGSGETQYF
TRBV18,TRBD2,TRBJ2-3,many,TGTGCCAGCTCACCACAGACTAGCGGGAGAACAGATACGCAGTATTTT,CASSPQTSGRTDTQYF